Sequencing of this TCR beta chain was carried out in a study of PD-1 blockade in classical Hodgkin lymphoma. Study information: On a schedule of every 2 weeks, patients received nivolumab 3 mg/kg intravenously.

The repertoire was sequenced with immunoSEQ multiplex PCR; TCRdb's copy has only in-frame clones and lacks some. The sample yields tens of thousands of clones, 77% seen once. For this clone: Its specificity is not known.

Germline-derived CDR1 and CDR2 are SQVTM and ANQGSEA. This CDR3 is 13 amino acids long. Losses at the gene ends were 4 bases for V and 2 bases for J; bases not matched to a gene: 1. Time point reported: cycle 4 day 1 (C4D1), after 6 weeks of nivolumab. Relapses following autologous stem cell transplantation were seen in all patients, with brentuximab vedotin exposure varying. Overall study findings and caveats: Significant TCR diversity gains by C4D1 occurred in CD4+ but not CD8+ cells. Complete responders showed a baseline diversity that resembled the diversity of newly diagnosed patients.

This receptor was identified in a human donor with classical Hodgkin lymphoma. The material was peripheral blood mononuclear cells (PBMCs), obtained before the fourth cycle of nivolumab. The chain is built from TRBV29-1 and TRBJ2-3; the match to TRBD1 covers 9 bases. For the CDR3, the DNA is TGCAGCGTTGCACAGGGGGCCACAGATACGCAGTATTTT. Translating it yields CSVAQGATDTQYF.